This TCR beta chain was obtained from a study of vaccination effects on CD4 cells after COVID-19. Study-wide background: Relative to the second dose, post-vaccine samples were obtained a median of 72 days later. The study's findings and limits: Pronounced clonal contraction occurred in clones induced by infection and by vaccine late after vaccination.

Peptide-pool stimulation followed by sequencing identified expanded antigen-specific CD4+ clonotypes in the ViraFEST assay. Culture proceeded for about 11 days, and CD4+ T cells were then isolated. Participants were vaccinated with two doses of either the BNT162b2 or mRNA-1273 vaccine. A few million PBMC were placed in each well, which was supplemented with 10 IU/ml IL-2 and roughly 9 ug/ml peptides. A half-medium replacement with IL-2 medium was carried out on days 3 and 7. Sequencing used immunoSEQ multiplex PCR; TCRdb keeps in-frame clones, though not all of them. The table has about 60,000 clones, roughly three quarters seen once. This clone appeared once. Its antigen is currently unknown. Unmatched junction bases numbered 2, after V lost 1 base and J lost 2 bases. Per germline, CDR1 GTSNPN and CDR2 SVGIG (reference sequence). The length of the CDR3 is 15 residues.

This TCR was sampled from a human donor who received a COVID-19 vaccine. The sample was CD4+ T cells from PBMCs cultured with HCoV-OC43 spike peptides, taken after COVID-19 vaccination. Subset defined: HCoV-OC43 spike overlapping peptide pool stimulation. The chain has TRBV30 and TRBJ1-6; 7 positions match TRBD1. CDR3 loop: CAWSAQGAYNSPLHF. For the CDR3, the DNA is TGTGCCTGGAGTGCCCAGGGGGCCTATAATTCACCCCTCCACTTT.